The 22 T cell receptor beta chains below come from one sample, sequenced in a study of blood T cell repertoires in COVID-19. Method: immunoSEQ multiplex PCR; TCRdb's copy keeps in-frame clones and lacks some. The repertoire consists of roughly 200,000 clones, with 80% to 90% occurring once and the leading ten covering roughly 0.9%. The sample consisted of peripheral blood. These receptors came from a woman between 18 and 30 years old who had recovered from COVID-19.

This chain joins TRBV4-3 and TRBJ2-1; 9 nucleotides line up with TRBD2. The junction had 10 bases not matched to a gene; V was cut back by 0 bases and J by 4 bases. Germline-derived CDR1 and CDR2 are LGHNA and YSLEER. The CDR3 contains 18 residues. The CDR3 spells CASSQDFWASGAYNEQFF. The CDR3 DNA reads TGCGCCAGCAGCCAAGACTTCTGGGCTAGCGGGGCGTACAATGAGCAGTTCTTC.

The CDR3 DNA is TGTGCCAGCAGTTACTACTACCGGGCCTACGAGCAGTACGTC. It encodes CASSYYYRAYEQYV. The chain recombines TRBV6-5 with TRBJ2-7; D remains ambiguous. CDR3 length equals 14 residues. V gave up 1 base and J gave up 2 bases, with 9 bases separating them. Germline V gives CDR1 MNHEY, CDR2 SVGAGI.

The gene calls are TRBV3-1 (or the pseudogene TRBV3-2) and TRBJ1-5, with 7 bases matching TRBD1. CDR3 length equals 14 residues. With V trimmed by 6 bases and J by 4 bases, 6 bases remained unmatched. The germline CDR1 and CDR2 sequences are LGHDT and YNNKEL (reference sequence). The CDR3 coding sequence is TGTGCCAGCAGGGATCAGGGGGATAATCAGCCCCAGCATTTT. Translation: CASRDQGDNQPQHF.

V usage is TRBV4-3 and J usage is TRBJ1-2, with D possibly matching TRBD1 (6 bases). This CDR3 is 17 amino acids long. Between the trimmed V and J ends, which lost 0 bases and 4 bases, there was a span of 18 bases. The germline V gene encodes CDR1 LGHNA and CDR2 YSLEER. The CDR3 loop is CASSQDDVFGRGYGYTF. The CDR3 coding sequence is TGCGCCAGCAGCCAAGATGATGTCTTTGGCAGGGGCTATGGCTACACCTTC.

The rearrangement uses TRBV19 and TRBJ1-4, with TRBD1 as a possible D gene (6 bases). The CDR3 is made up of 15 amino acids. The germline V gene has CDR1 LNHDA and CDR2 SQIVND (reference sequence). V was trimmed by 11 bases and J by 2 bases, leaving 18 bases between them. CDR3 sequence reads: CAASKGQGTNEKLFF. The CDR3 DNA is TGTGCCGCAAGTAAGGGGCAGGGGACTAATGAAAAACTGTTTTTT.

The chain is built from TRBV5-4 and TRBJ2-3, with D uncertain. The germline V gene has CDR1 SGHNT and CDR2 YYREEE (reference sequence). Trimming removed 2 bases at V and 5 bases at J, with 15 bases between. This CDR3 spans 15 amino acids. CDR3 amino acids: CASSFSSSVGDTQYF. The DNA of the CDR3 is TGTGCCAGCAGCTTCAGTTCAAGCGTTGGAGATACGCAGTATTTT.

This chain uses TRBV18 with TRBJ2-5; 10 nucleotides match TRBD2. The V gene end was trimmed by 5 bases and the J gene end by 0 bases; junction bases not matched to a gene: 3. In germline, CDR1 is KGHSH, CDR2 LQKENI. CDR3 length: 15 residues. The CDR3 loop reads CASSTLAGDQETQYF. The CDR3 DNA follows: TGTGCCAGCTCAACCCTAGCGGGGGACCAAGAGACCCAGTACTTC.

The chain couples TRBV10-3 to TRBJ2-1, with TRBD1 matching 7 bases. The CDR3 extends over 14 amino acids. V lost 7 bases to trimming and J lost 1 base; unmatched junction nucleotides: 4. Germline-derived CDR1 and CDR2 are ENHRY and SYGVKD. The chain's CDR3 is CAITRTGSYNEQFF. The CDR3 DNA is TGTGCCATCACCAGGACAGGTTCCTACAATGAGCAGTTCTTC.

The chain recombines TRBV3-1 (or the pseudogene TRBV3-2) with TRBJ1-1, with 7 positions matching TRBD1. Germline assignment: CDR1 LGHDT and CDR2 YNNKEL (reference sequence). There are 14 residues in the CDR3. V dropped 0 bases and J dropped 6; count of bases not matched to a gene: 4. CDR3 DNA: TGTGCCAGCAGCCAAGAAGGGGGCCGTGCTGAAGCTTTCTTT. It encodes CASSQEGGRAEAFF.

The chain links TRBV19 to TRBJ2-5; a weak D match, TRBD2 (5 bases). This CDR3 contains 15 residues. In germline, CDR1 is LNHDA, CDR2 SQIVND (reference sequence). The V and J ends lost 3 bases and 0 bases respectively, with 11 bases between them. As DNA, the CDR3 is TGTGCCAGTAGTATCTTTTTTAGCGACCAAGAGACCCAGTACTTC. It codes for CASSIFFSDQETQYF.

This clone was recorded only once. This chain connects TRBV24-1 to TRBJ1-1; D is unresolved. The germline V gene has CDR1 KGHDR and CDR2 SFDVKD. Trimming removed 5 bases at V and 1 base at J, with 10 bases between. The CDR3 sequence is 14 residues long. The DNA of the CDR3 is TGTGCCACCAGTGTCCACACCCAGAACACTGAAGCTTTCTTT. Encoded protein: CATSVHTQNTEAFF.

The chain combines TRBV11-2 with TRBJ2-1; TRBD2 matches 9 bases. The CDR3 is made up of 16 amino acids. Germline V gene sequence: CDR1 SGHAT, CDR2 FQNNGV. The V gene end was trimmed by 5 bases and the J gene end by 3 bases; junction bases not matched to a gene: 8. This chain's CDR3 is CASSETSGRRYNEQFF. The CDR3 DNA reads TGTGCCAGCAGCGAGACTAGCGGTAGACGCTACAATGAGCAGTTCTTC.

The V and J genes are TRBV9 and TRBJ1-2; D is undetermined. V gave up 0 bases and J gave up 5 bases, with 11 bases separating them. Germline values: CDR1 SGDLS, CDR2 YYNGEE. There are 14 residues in the CDR3. The CDR3 DNA reads TGTGCCAGCAGCGTAGATCGCGAAACGTATGGCTACACCTTC. This gives the protein CASSVDRETYGYTF.

The rearrangement uses TRBV19 and TRBJ1-6; unclear D gene. This CDR3 is built from 14 residues. CDR1 is LNHDA, CDR2 SQIVND, per germline (reference sequence). V was shortened by 1 base and J by 6 bases, with 7 bases between the two germline ends. Written as DNA, the CDR3 is TGTGCCAGTAGTATAGGGCAGATTAATTCACCCCTCCACTTT. Translated, it gives CASSIGQINSPLHF.

CDR3 residues: CASSTERVVGESGLHF. The DNA of the CDR3 is TGTGCCAGCAGTACCGAACGGGTTGTGGGTGAGTCTGGCCTCCACTTT. The chain has TRBV2 and TRBJ1-6, with no clear D. V was clipped by 5 bases and J by 15 bases, with 26 bases between them. CDR3 length equals 16 residues. Per germline, CDR1 SNHLY and CDR2 FYNNEI.

The chain employs TRBV7-8 and TRBJ2-5, with D perhaps TRBD1 (6 bases). The CDR3 runs to 18 residues. Trimming took 2 bases from V and 2 from J, leaving 21 bases between them. CDR1 and CDR2 from the germline V gene are SGHVS and FQNEAQ. CDR3 DNA: TGTGCCAGCAGCTTAAGTAGGCGGTATTGGGGGCAACAAGAGACCCAGTACTTC. Amino acids: CASSLSRRYWGQQETQYF.

This clone was seen just once. The chain uses TRBV6-1 and TRBJ1-3, with a weak D call TRBD1 (5 bases). CDR1 is MNHNS, CDR2 SASEGT, per germline. CDR3 length: 14 residues. Trimming removed 3 bases from V and 0 bases from J, with 6 bases in between. The CDR3, as DNA: TGTGCCAGCAGTGAGGGGGGCTCTGGAAACACCATATATTTT. Translation: CASSEGGSGNTIYF.

CDR3 region: CASRITVTRADTQYF. The CDR3, as DNA: TGCGCCAGCAGAATAACGGTAACGAGGGCAGATACGCAGTATTTT. V gene TRBV10-2 combines with J gene TRBJ2-3; TRBD2 is a possible D gene (5 bases). Germline loops: CDR1 WSHSY, CDR2 SAAADI. The V and J ends lost 6 bases and 4 bases respectively, with 17 bases between them. This CDR3 region has 15 residues.

The chain carries TRBV10-3 and TRBJ1-1; D is undetermined. Trimming removed 3 bases from V and 0 bases from J, with 14 bases in between. This CDR3 spans 16 amino acids. CDR1 and CDR2 (germline): ENHRY, SYGVKD. The CDR3 protein is CAISERSGYMNTEAFF. CDR3 DNA sequence: TGTGCCATCAGTGAAAGGAGTGGCTACATGAACACTGAAGCTTTCTTT.

This clone appeared once. The rearrangement joins TRBV11-2 to TRBJ2-5; D remains ambiguous. Trimming cost V 1 base and J 3 bases, with 6 bases left between them. The CDR3 spans 13 residues. Germline V gives CDR1 SGHAT, CDR2 FQNNGV. The CDR3 sequence is CASSLGTEETQYF. As DNA, the CDR3 is TGTGCCAGCAGCTTAGGAACGGAAGAGACCCAGTACTTC.

With regard to this clone: Other nucleotide sequences in the sample specify the same CDR3. The chain has TRBV9 and TRBJ2-1; 7 bases line up with TRBD2. V lost 0 bases, J lost 1 base, and 1 base stayed unmatched. Germline V lookup: CDR1 SGDLS, CDR2 YYNGEE. CDR3 length equals 15 residues. CDR3 protein: CASSVDSGSYNEQFF. Here the CDR3 DNA reads TGTGCCAGCAGCGTAGATAGCGGGTCCTACAATGAGCAGTTCTTC.

A single count supports this clone. The gene calls are TRBV10-3 and TRBJ2-1; 10 bases fit TRBD1. Germline CDR1 and CDR2: ENHRY and SYGVKD. J gave up 9 bases and V 6 bases, and 8 bases lay outside the gene matches. The CDR3 covers 14 residues. Here the CDR3 reads CAIRGDRGLTEQFF. Written as DNA, the CDR3 is TGTGCCATCAGGGGGGACAGGGGCCTTACTGAGCAGTTCTTC.